This T cell receptor beta chain was sequenced in a study of beta chain features in type 1 diabetes (dated 2018 in TCRdb). General notes on the study: Patients and healthy donors did not differ in mean age, gender distribution, total cell number or subset yield. A total of 100 million to 110 million sorted cells were examined across all samples, and a strong correlation was observed between cell number per subset and RNA yield. The study compared the TCRB repertoires of sorted circulating CD4+ T cell subsets in recently diagnosed type 1 diabetes patients with those in matched healthy donors. Regulatory and stem cell-like memory subsets were obtained from only 8 patients and about eight healthy donors, while naive and central memory subsets were obtained from all 30 or so donors.

Each donor gave one peripheral blood draw, roughly 120 mL on average, collected into heparinised tubes. A BD FACSAria II and a panel including CD45RO, CCR7, CD25, CD127, CD95 and CD27 were used to sort naive, central memory, regulatory and stem cell-like memory CD4+ T cells. Every sorted population had a purity above 95%. Right away, PBMCs were isolated by Lymphoprep density gradient centrifugation and were stained directly, with no culture step. So that batch effects would be minimized, each experiment stained and sorted samples in pairs, pairing one healthy donor with one patient. As for this clone: Its target antigen remains unknown. Base qualities are not recorded, but no much larger clone differs from it by a single base.

The High Capacity cDNA Reverse Transcription Kit was used to reverse transcribe all of the isolated RNA, meaning that expressed TCRB transcripts were what got sequenced. Deep immunoSEQ sequencing was performed on naive, central memory and regulatory T cell samples, with an average of around 3.4 million total reads per sample. After sorted cells were lysed in RLT buffer, RNA was extracted with DNase-treated RNeasy Micro or Mini kits, with the choice depending on cell number. To prevent cross-contamination, every cell subset was processed on its own, while patient and healthy donor samples were processed together. Using the immunoSEQ multiplex PCR, TCRB sequences were amplified from cDNA into 87-bp fragments spanning the CDR3 region. Sequencing of the amplicons was performed on the Illumina HiSeq platform. Per the original workflow: Synthetic template baselines were used to correct PCR bias computationally, reads within Hamming distance 2 were collapsed together, and singletons that could not be merged were discarded. Reads were aligned against IMGT so that V, D and J genes, CDR3 length and insertions or deletions at six rearrangement sites could be assigned. Within each subset, clonotype counts were normalized to the number of sorted cells before true diversity and Gini coefficients were calculated with the tcR R package. Repertoire sharing was quantified using the overlap coefficient calculated on TCRB nucleotide sequences. In TCRdb, the immuneACCESS table is reduced to in-frame sequences with V and J assigned. These tables do not hold every clone; where another copy was compared, an unresolved V gene accounts for under half, and the others remain unexplained. The V and J calls and the clone size are those of that table, but D and trimming were determined from the DNA. For this sample the table gives over 150,000 clones, of which approximately 8.1% were detected only once. In total, the top ten clones hold 0.65% of the sample.

The germline V gene encodes CDR1 SGHTA and CDR2 FQGTGA. The CDR3 runs 18 amino acids, cysteine and phenylalanine included. This entry keeps only the CDR3 DNA: 54 bases, framed from base 1. V lost 5 bases and J lost 1 base, and the count of bases not matched to a germline gene is 11. Findings and caveats that apply to the study as a whole: Because the HLA sub-analyses included only small numbers of individuals, any influence of HLA type on TCRB rearrangement was left unresolved. PCR might favor shorter templates, but patient and control samples were amplified and corrected together, so any skew would affect both groups equally. The naive, central memory and regulatory TCRB repertoires appeared to resemble one another more closely among patients than among healthy donors. Because cDNA rather than genomic DNA was sequenced, highly expressing activated cells could have been over-represented, although no difference in activation and CD3 levels was found between groups. At VDJ recombination sites, patients with type 1 diabetes made fewer insertions and deleted more nucleotides, a pattern implying thymic rearrangement abnormalities. Type 1 diabetes patients showed a moderate but significant shortening of TCRB CDR3 length in all four CD4+ subsets.

Specimen: central memory CD4+ T cells from blood. The source is a man aged 18 to 29 in good health. In this chain, TRBV7-3 is recombined with TRBJ2-1, with 10 bases aligning to TRBD2. Here is the DNA: TGTGCCAGCAGCCTCTCCCATACTAGCGGGGCTTCCTACAATGAGCAGTTCTTC. Translation gives CASSLSHTSGASYNEQFF.